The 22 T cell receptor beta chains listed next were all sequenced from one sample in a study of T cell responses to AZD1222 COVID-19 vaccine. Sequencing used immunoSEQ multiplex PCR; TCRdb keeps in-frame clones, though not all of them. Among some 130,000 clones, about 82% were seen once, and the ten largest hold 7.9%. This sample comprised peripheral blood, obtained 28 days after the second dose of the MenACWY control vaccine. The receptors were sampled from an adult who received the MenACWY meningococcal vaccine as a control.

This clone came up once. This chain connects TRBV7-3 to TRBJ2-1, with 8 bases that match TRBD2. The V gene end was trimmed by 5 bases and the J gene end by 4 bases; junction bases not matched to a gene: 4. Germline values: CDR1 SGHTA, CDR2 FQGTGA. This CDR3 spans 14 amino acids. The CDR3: CASSPTSAYNEQFF. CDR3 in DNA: TGTGCCAGCAGCCCGACTAGCGCATACAATGAGCAGTTCTTC.

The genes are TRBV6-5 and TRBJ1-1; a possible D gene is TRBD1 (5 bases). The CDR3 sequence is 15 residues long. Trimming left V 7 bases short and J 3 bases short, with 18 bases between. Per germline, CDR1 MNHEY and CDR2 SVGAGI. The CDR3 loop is CASTPLGGGDTEAFF. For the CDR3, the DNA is TGTGCCAGCACCCCTCTGGGGGGTGGGGACACTGAAGCTTTCTTT.

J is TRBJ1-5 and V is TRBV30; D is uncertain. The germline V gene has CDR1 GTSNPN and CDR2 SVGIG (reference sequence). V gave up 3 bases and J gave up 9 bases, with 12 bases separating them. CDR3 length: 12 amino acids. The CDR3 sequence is CAWSTPSGPQHF. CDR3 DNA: TGTGCCTGGAGCACGCCTTCCGGGCCCCAGCATTTT.

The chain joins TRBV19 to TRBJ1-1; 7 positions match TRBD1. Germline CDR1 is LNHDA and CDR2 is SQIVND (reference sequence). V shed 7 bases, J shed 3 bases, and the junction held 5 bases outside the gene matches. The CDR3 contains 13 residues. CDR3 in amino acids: CASTQGWYTEAFF. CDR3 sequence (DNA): TGTGCCAGTACACAGGGGTGGTACACTGAAGCTTTCTTT. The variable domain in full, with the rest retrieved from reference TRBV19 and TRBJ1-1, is DGGITQSPKYLFRKEGQNVTLSCEQNLNHDAMYWYRQDPGQGLRLIYYSQIVNDFQKGDIAEGYSVSREKKESFPLTVTSAQKNPTAFYLCASTQGWYTEAFFGQGTRLTVV.

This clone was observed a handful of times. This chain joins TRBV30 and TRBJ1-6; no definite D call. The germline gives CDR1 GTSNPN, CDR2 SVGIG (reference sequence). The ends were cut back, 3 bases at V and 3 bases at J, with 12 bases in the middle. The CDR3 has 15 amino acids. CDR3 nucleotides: TGTGCCTGGAGGAACGGACGGGTCTATAATTCACCCCTCCACTTT. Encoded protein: CAWRNGRVYNSPLHF.

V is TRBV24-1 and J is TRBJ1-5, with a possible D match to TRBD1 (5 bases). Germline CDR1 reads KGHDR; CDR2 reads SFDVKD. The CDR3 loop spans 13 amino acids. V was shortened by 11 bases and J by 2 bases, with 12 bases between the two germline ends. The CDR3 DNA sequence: TGTGCCAGCGGAGGGGTGGGCAATCAGCCCCAGCATTTT. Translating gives CASGGVGNQPQHF.

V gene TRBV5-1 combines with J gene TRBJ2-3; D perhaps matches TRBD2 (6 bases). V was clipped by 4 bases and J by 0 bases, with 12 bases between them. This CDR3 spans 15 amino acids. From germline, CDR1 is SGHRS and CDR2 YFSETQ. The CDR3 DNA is TGCGCCAGCAGCGGGCGGGGCCTTAGCACAGATACGCAGTATTTT. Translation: CASSGRGLSTDTQYF.

The CDR3 nucleotides are TGTGCTAGTGCCTCTTCGGTGGCGGGAGTATCGAATGAGCAGTTCTTC. Its protein is CASASSVAGVSNEQFF. The chain employs TRBV12-5 and TRBJ2-1, with 7 bases lining up with TRBD2. V trimming: 7 bases; J trimming: 7 bases; junction bases outside the gene matches: 16. This CDR3 region has 16 residues. CDR1 is LGHNT, CDR2 FRNRAP, per germline.

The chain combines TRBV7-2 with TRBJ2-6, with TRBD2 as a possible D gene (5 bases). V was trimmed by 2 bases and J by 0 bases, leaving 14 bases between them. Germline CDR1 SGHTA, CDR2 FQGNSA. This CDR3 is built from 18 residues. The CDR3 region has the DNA TGTGCCAGCAGCTTATTGGAGGCCCCGACCTCTGGGGCCAACGTCCTGACTTTC. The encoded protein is CASSLLEAPTSGANVLTF.

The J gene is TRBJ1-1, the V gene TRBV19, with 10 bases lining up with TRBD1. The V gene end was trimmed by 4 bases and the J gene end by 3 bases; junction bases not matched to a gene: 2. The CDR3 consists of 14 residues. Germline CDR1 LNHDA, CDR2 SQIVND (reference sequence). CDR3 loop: CASSTGQGDTEAFF. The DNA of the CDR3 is TGTGCCAGTAGTACCGGACAGGGGGACACTGAAGCTTTCTTT.

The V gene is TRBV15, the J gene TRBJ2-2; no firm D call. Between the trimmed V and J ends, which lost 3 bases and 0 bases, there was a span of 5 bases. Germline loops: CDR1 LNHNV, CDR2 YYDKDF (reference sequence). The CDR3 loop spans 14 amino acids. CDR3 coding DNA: TGTGCCACCAGCAGGGGCGCGAACACCGGGGAGCTGTTTTTT. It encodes CATSRGANTGELFF.

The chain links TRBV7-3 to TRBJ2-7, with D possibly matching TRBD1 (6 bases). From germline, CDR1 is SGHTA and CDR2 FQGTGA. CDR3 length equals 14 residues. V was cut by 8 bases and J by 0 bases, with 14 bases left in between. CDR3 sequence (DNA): TGTGCCAGCTCGCGAACAGGGAGCTCCTACGAGCAGTACTTC. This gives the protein CASSRTGSSYEQYF.

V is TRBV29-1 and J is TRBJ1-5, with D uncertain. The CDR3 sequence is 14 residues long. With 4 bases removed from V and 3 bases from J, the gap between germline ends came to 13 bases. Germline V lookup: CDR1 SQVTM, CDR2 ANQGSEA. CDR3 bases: TGCAGCGTTGGAGAGACCAGATCCAATCAGCCCCAGCATTTT. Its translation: CSVGETRSNQPQHF.

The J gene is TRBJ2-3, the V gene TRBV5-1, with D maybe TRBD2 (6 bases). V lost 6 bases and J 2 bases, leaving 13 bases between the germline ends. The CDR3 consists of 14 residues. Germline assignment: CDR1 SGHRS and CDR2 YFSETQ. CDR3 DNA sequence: TGCGCCAGCACTCCCGGGACTCCCACAGATACGCAGTATTTT. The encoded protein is CASTPGTPTDTQYF.

The CDR3 DNA follows: TGTGCCACCAGAGACCCGACAGGGGATGGCTACACCTTC. Translating gives CATRDPTGDGYTF. The V and J genes are TRBV24-1 and TRBJ1-2, with 8 bases fitting TRBD1. V was clipped by 7 bases and J by 6 bases; unmatched bases: 6. The CDR3 length is 13 residues. Per germline, CDR1 KGHDR and CDR2 SFDVKD.

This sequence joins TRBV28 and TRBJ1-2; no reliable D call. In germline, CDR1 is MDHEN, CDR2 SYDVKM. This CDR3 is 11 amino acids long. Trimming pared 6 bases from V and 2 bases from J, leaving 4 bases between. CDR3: CASSPNYGYTF. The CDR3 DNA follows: TGTGCCAGCAGCCCAAACTATGGCTACACCTTC.

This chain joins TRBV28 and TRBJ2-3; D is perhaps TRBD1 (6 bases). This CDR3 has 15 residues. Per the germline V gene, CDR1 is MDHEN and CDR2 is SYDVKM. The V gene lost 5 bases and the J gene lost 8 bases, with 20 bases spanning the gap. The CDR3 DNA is TGTGCCAGCAGTAGATCCGGGACCCTCAGGGGTACGCAGTATTTT. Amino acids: CASSRSGTLRGTQYF.

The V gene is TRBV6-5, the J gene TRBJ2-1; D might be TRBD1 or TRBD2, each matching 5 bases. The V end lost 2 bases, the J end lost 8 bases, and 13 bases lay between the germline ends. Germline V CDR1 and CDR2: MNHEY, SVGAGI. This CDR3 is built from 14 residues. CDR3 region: CASSYRDGTDEQFF. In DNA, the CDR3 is TGTGCCAGCAGTTACAGGGACGGGACCGATGAGCAGTTCTTC.

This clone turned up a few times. Here the CDR3 reads CASSLAGDEQYF. The CDR3 DNA reads TGTGCCAGCAGCTTAGCAGGGGACGAGCAGTACTTC. The chain couples TRBV7-9 to TRBJ2-7; tentative D call: TRBD1 (5 bases). V lost 0 bases and J lost 5, with 5 bases in between. The germline gives CDR1 SEHNR, CDR2 FQNEAQ (reference sequence). The CDR3 extends over 12 amino acids. The variable domain in full, with the rest retrieved from reference TRBV7-9 and TRBJ2-7, is DTGVSQNPRHKITKRGQNVTFRCDPISEHNRLYWYRQTLGQGPEFLTYFQNEAQLEKSRLLSDRFSAERPKGSFSTLEIQRTEQGDSAMYLCASSLAGDEQYFGPGTRLTVT.

The CDR3 DNA reads TGTGCCAGCAGCTTAGCGTGGCAGAATCAGCCCCAGCATTTT. Protein: CASSLAWQNQPQHF. The chain is built from TRBV7-8 and TRBJ1-5; no firm D call. The CDR3 loop spans 14 amino acids. V shed 0 bases and J shed 4 bases, with 7 bases lying between them. Germline assignment: CDR1 SGHVS and CDR2 FQNEAQ.

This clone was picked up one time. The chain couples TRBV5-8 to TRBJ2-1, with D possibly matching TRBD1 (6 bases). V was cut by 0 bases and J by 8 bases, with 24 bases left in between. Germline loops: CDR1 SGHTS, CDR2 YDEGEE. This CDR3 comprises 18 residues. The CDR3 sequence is CASSLVHWPGQRGYEQFF. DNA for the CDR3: TGTGCCAGCAGCTTGGTTCATTGGCCGGGACAAAGAGGGTATGAGCAGTTCTTC.

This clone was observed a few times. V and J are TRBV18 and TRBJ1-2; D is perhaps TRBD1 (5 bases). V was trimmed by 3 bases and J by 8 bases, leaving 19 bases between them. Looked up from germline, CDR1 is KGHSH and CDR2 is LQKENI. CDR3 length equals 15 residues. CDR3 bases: TGTGCCAGCTCACCGTCATCCGGGACGAACGTGGGCTACACCTTC. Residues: CASSPSSGTNVGYTF.